This TCR beta chain was found in a study of cytomegalovirus exposure and HLA in healthy donors. Study conclusions and caveats: HLA allele associations emerged for fewer than 20,000 TCR beta sequences in a later analysis, at 0.05 false discovery rate. The authors enumerated around 150 TCR beta chains as linked to cytomegalovirus. Earlier analysis looked at TCR beta V segments, and most were productive about 87% or about 30% of the time. The presence/absence work took it that sequencing depth was about the same across donors.

Germline values: CDR1 SQVTM, CDR2 ANQGSEA. Unmatched junction bases numbered 8, after V lost 7 bases and J lost 6 bases. This CDR3 spans 12 amino acids. This clone has just a few counts. Its antigen is unidentified. Researchers ran the PCR with 60 Vbeta and 13 Jbeta primers. The assay was immunoSEQ multiplex PCR, and TCRdb's table has in-frame clones only and misses some. The sample consists of about 150,000 clones, 82% of them appearing once. This chain links TRBV29-1 with TRBJ1-2; 7 nucleotides line up with TRBD1. The clonotype comes from a woman aged 45-59 years in good health and CMV-seropositive. What was sequenced was PBMCs. As DNA, the CDR3 is TGCAGCGGCGGGGACAGTCTAGATGGCTACACCTTC. Translating gives CSGGDSLDGYTF.